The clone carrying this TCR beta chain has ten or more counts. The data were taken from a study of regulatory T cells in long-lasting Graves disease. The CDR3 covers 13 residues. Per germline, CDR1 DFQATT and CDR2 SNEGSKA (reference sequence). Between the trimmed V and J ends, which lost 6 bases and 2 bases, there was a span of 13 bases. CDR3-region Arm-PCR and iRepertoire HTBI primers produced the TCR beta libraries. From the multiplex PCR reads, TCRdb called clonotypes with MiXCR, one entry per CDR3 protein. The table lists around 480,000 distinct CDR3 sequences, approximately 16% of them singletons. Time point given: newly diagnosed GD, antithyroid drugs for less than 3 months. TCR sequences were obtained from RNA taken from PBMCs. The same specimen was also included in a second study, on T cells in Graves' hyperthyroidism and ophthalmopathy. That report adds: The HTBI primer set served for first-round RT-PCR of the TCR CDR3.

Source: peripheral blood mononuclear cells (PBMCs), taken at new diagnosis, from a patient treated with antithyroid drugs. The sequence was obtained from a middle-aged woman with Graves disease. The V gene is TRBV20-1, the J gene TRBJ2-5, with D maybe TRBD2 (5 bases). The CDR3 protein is CSAARTAQETQYF. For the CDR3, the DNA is TGCAGTGCCGCCAGGACTGCACAAGAGACCCAGTACTTC.